The 19 T cell receptor beta chains in this list originate from one sample, sequenced in a study of TIL therapy for anti-PD-1-resistant metastatic lung cancer. The libraries were made with immunoSEQ v3. TCRdb's copy holds only in-frame clones and misses some; the assay was immunoSEQ multiplex PCR. In the table there are about 18,000 clones, about 83% of which are singletons. Time point indicated: pre-treatment sample, taken before nivolumab and TIL therapy. The material sequenced was blood, taken at baseline. Every receptor here comes from a person aged 30 to 80 with non-small cell lung cancer.

This clone was seen a handful of times. The CDR3 here is CASSYDGNTEAFF. The CDR3 bases are TGTGCCAGCAGTTACGACGGGAACACTGAAGCTTTCTTT. The chain combines TRBV6-5 with TRBJ1-1; unclear D gene. This CDR3 is 13 amino acids long. The V gene lost 2 bases and the J gene lost 1 base, with 5 bases spanning the gap. Germline values: CDR1 MNHEY, CDR2 SVGAGI.

The V and J genes are TRBV4-2 and TRBJ2-1; 9 bases line up with TRBD2. CDR3 length: 16 residues. Germline V gives CDR1 LGHNA, CDR2 YNFKEQ. The ends lost 4 bases at V and 9 bases at J; junction bases unmatched: 13. The CDR3 loop reads CASSRVGTSGLGEQFF. DNA of the CDR3: TGTGCCAGCAGCCGGGTGGGTACTAGCGGGCTCGGTGAGCAGTTCTTC.

This rearrangement joins TRBV11-2 to TRBJ2-1, with D hard to call. The CDR3 runs 13 residues. Germline V gene data show CDR1 as SGHAT and CDR2 as FQNNGV. V lost 1 base and J 6 bases, leaving 7 bases between the germline ends. CDR3 sequence: CASSLGLLNEQFF. Here the CDR3 DNA reads TGTGCCAGCAGCTTAGGGCTACTCAATGAGCAGTTCTTC.

The chain couples TRBV6-6 to TRBJ1-1; D is undetermined. Germline CDR1 MNHNY, CDR2 SVGAGI (reference sequence). This CDR3 is built from 14 residues. V was shortened by 0 bases and J by 6 bases, with 11 bases between the two germline ends. The chain's CDR3 is CASSYSGESAEAFF. CDR3 in DNA: TGTGCCAGCAGTTACTCCGGAGAAAGTGCTGAAGCTTTCTTT.

The chain combines TRBV11-2 with TRBJ2-5; D gene uncertain. The germline V gene encodes CDR1 SGHAT and CDR2 FQNNGV. The CDR3 sequence is 15 residues long. Deletions cut 1 base from V and 0 bases from J, with 9 bases between. Here the CDR3 reads CASSLVAVHQETQYF. The CDR3 bases are TGTGCCAGCAGCTTAGTGGCGGTTCACCAAGAGACCCAGTACTTC.

J is TRBJ2-7 and V is TRBV18; 9 nucleotides line up with TRBD1. Looked up from germline, CDR1 is KGHSH and CDR2 is LQKENI. This CDR3 spans 14 amino acids. The V and J ends lost 5 bases and 1 base, in that order; junction bases with no gene match: 3. The CDR3 loop reads CASSTGTGSYEQYF. The CDR3 bases are TGTGCCAGCTCAACCGGGACAGGGTCCTACGAGCAGTACTTC.

J is TRBJ2-2 and V is TRBV29-1, with 16 positions matching TRBD2. V gave up 3 bases and J gave up 6 bases; unmatched junction bases: 4. Germline CDR1 and CDR2: SQVTM and ANQGSEA. The length of the CDR3 is 16 residues. CDR3 in amino acids: CSVEGLAGGPAGELFF. The DNA for the CDR3 is TGCAGCGTTGAGGGACTAGCGGGGGGGCCGGCCGGGGAGCTGTTTTTT.

The genes are TRBV28 and TRBJ1-1, with TRBD1 identical over 10 bases. Germline V gives CDR1 MDHEN, CDR2 SYDVKM. Trimming cost V 5 bases and J 10 bases; bases outside gene matches: 10. The CDR3 sequence is 14 residues long. CDR3: CASSRAGTGDRAFF. CDR3 nucleotides: TGTGCCAGCAGTCGCGCCGGGACAGGGGATCGAGCTTTCTTT.

The V call is TRBV28, the J call TRBJ2-3, with D uncertain. This CDR3 has 13 amino acids. V dropped 6 bases and J dropped 0 bases, with 7 bases sitting between them. The germline CDR1 and CDR2 sequences are MDHEN and SYDVKM. CDR3 bases: TGTGCCAGCAGATCGACCAGCACAGATACGCAGTATTTT. Its protein is CASRSTSTDTQYF.

The rearrangement links TRBV7-2 to TRBJ1-1; D gene uncertain. This CDR3 comprises 13 residues. Germline CDR1 and CDR2: SGHTA and FQGNSA. The ends were cut back, 5 bases at V and 0 bases at J, with 7 bases in the middle. This CDR3 is CASSESLNTEAFF. CDR3 bases: TGTGCCAGCAGCGAAAGTTTGAACACTGAAGCTTTCTTT.

The V call is TRBV5-1, the J call TRBJ2-7, with a weak D call TRBD1 (5 bases). The CDR3 totals 15 residues. The ends were cut back, 6 bases at V and 10 bases at J, with 26 bases in the middle. Germline V CDR1 and CDR2: SGHRS, YFSETQ. In nucleotides, the CDR3 is TGCGCCAGCATGGACGTTGATGGGGCAGACCTTTCCCAGTACTTC. Encoded protein: CASMDVDGADLSQYF. Combining the CDR3 with reference TRBV5-1 and TRBJ2-7 gives the whole variable domain KAGVTQTPRYLIKTRGQQVTLSCSPISGHRSVSWYQQTPGQGLQFLFEYFSETQRNKGNFPGRFSGRQFSNSRSEMNVSTLELGDSALYLCASMDVDGADLSQYFGPGTRLTVT.

The chain carries TRBV5-4 and TRBJ2-1; 9 bases line up with TRBD2. The CDR3 is 20 amino acids. Germline CDR1 reads SGHNT; CDR2 reads YYREEE (reference sequence). Losses at the gene ends were 6 bases for V and 2 bases for J; bases not matched to a gene: 21. CDR3 nucleotide sequence: TGTGCCAGCAAAACTTCTTTTGATGCTAGCGGGGCATACACCTACAATGAGCAGTTCTTC. Translation: CASKTSFDASGAYTYNEQFF.

V and J are TRBV4-1 and TRBJ2-1, with unresolved D. The CDR3 has 16 amino acids. V lost 6 bases and J 2 bases, leaving 17 bases between the germline ends. Germline CDR1 reads MGHRA; CDR2 reads YSYEKL. The CDR3 region is CASSPLGARAYNEQFF. DNA of the CDR3: TGCGCCAGCAGTCCCCTAGGAGCTAGGGCCTACAATGAGCAGTTCTTC.

The genes are TRBV7-2 and TRBJ1-1, with a weak D call TRBD1 (5 bases). CDR1 and CDR2 (germline): SGHTA, FQGNSA. Deletions cut 1 base from V and 5 bases from J, with 17 bases between. This CDR3 is 16 amino acids long. The CDR3 region has the DNA TGTGCCAGCAGCTTAGGGACTCCTTACAGGACTACTGAAGCTTTCTTT. Translation gives CASSLGTPYRTTEAFF. Combining the CDR3 with reference TRBV7-2 and TRBJ1-1 gives the whole variable domain GAGVSQSPSNKVTEKGKDVELRCDPISGHTALYWYRQSLGQGLEFLIYFQGNSAPDKSGLPSDRFSAERTGGSVSTLTIQRTQQEDSAVYLCASSLGTPYRTTEAFFGQGTRLTVV.

This sequence joins TRBV7-2 and TRBJ1-2, with D maybe TRBD1 (6 bases). V lost 5 bases and J lost 5, with 18 bases in between. CDR3 length: 15 residues. Looked up from germline, CDR1 is SGHTA and CDR2 is FQGNSA. DNA of the CDR3: TGTGCCAGCAGCCCAGGCTCTGGGGGGCTGTATGGCTACACCTTC. Translated: CASSPGSGGLYGYTF.

V gene TRBV28 combines with J gene TRBJ1-2, with TRBD1 identical over 10 bases. The ends lost 8 bases at V and 4 bases at J; junction bases unmatched: 1. CDR1 MDHEN and CDR2 SYDVKM come from the germline V gene. CDR3 size: 12 residues. CDR3 nucleotide sequence: TGTGCCAGCCGGGACAGGGGCTATGGCTACACCTTC. The encoded protein is CASRDRGYGYTF.

The chain uses TRBV4-1 and TRBJ2-1; TRBD1 is a possible D gene (6 bases). Germline lookup yields CDR1 MGHRA and CDR2 YSYEKL. The V end lost 4 bases, the J end lost 10 bases, and 14 bases lay between the germline ends. CDR3 length: 13 residues. CDR3 nucleotide sequence: TGCGCCAGCAGCCCCCAGAGGGGGAACGAGCAGTTCTTC. This sequence encodes CASSPQRGNEQFF.

The chain links TRBV2 to TRBJ1-5; perhaps TRBD1 as D (5 bases). Germline V gene data show CDR1 as SNHLY and CDR2 as FYNNEI. This CDR3 contains 16 residues. Trimming left V 6 bases short and J 1 base short, with 16 bases between. CDR3 DNA: TGTGCCAGCAGCTTATACAGGACTACAAGCAATCAGCCCCAGCATTTT. Amino acid sequence: CASSLYRTTSNQPQHF.

The chain links TRBV19 to TRBJ1-3; 7 nucleotides match TRBD1. In germline, CDR1 is LNHDA, CDR2 SQIVND (reference sequence). J gave up 2 bases and V 3 bases, and 10 bases lay outside the gene matches. The CDR3 is made up of 17 amino acids. CDR3 sequence (DNA): TGTGCCAGTAGTATCCGAACAGGGGATGACCCTGGAAACACCATATATTTT. Translation gives CASSIRTGDDPGNTIYF.